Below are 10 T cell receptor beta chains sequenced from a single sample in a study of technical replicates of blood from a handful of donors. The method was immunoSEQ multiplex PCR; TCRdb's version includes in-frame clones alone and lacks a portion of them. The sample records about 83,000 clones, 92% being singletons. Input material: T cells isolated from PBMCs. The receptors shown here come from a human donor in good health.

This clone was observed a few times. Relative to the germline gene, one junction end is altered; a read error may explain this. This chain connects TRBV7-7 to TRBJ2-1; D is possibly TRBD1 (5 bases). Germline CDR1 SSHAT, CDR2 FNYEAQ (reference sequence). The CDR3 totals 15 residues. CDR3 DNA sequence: TGTGCTAGCAGCCAGAACACAGGAGCCCACAATGAGCAGTTCTTC. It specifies CASSQNTGAHNEQFF.

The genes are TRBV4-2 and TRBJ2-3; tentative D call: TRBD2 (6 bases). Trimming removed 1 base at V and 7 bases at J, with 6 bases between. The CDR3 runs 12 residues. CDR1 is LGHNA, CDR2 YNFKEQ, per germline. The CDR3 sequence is CASSQGGNTQYF. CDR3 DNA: TGTGCCAGCAGCCAAGGCGGGAATACGCAGTATTTT.

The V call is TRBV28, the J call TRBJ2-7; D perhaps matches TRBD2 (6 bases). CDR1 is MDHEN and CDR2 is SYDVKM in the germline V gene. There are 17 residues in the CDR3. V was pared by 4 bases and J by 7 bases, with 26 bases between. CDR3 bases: TGTGCCAGCAGTTCGGCCTCGGCTAGCCCGGGAGATAGGGAGCAGTACTTC. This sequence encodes CASSSASASPGDREQYF. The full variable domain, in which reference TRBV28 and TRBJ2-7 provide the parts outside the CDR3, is DVKVTQSSRYLVKRTGEKVFLECVQDMDHENMFWYRQDPGLGLRLIYFSYDVKMKEKGDIPEGYSVSREKKERFSLILESASTNQTSMYLCASSSASASPGDREQYFGPGTRLTVT.

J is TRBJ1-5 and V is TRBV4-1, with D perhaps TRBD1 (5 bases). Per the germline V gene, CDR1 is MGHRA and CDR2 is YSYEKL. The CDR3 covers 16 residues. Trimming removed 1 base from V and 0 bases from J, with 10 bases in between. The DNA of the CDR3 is TGCGCCAGCAGCCAAGCCGGGGGGTATAGCAATCAGCCCCAGCATTTT. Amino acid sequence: CASSQAGGYSNQPQHF.

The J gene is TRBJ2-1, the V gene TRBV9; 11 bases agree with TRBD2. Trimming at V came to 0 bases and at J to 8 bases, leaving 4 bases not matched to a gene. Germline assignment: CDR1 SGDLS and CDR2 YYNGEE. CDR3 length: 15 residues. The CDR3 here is CASSVVAGGLYEQFF. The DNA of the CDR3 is TGTGCCAGCAGCGTAGTAGCGGGGGGGCTCTATGAGCAGTTCTTC. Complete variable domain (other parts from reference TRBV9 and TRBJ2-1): DSGVTQTPKHLITATGQRVTLRCSPRSGDLSVYWYQQSLDQGLQFLIQYYNGEERAKGNILERFSAQQFPDLHSELNLSSLELGDSALYFCASSVVAGGLYEQFFGPGTRLTVL.

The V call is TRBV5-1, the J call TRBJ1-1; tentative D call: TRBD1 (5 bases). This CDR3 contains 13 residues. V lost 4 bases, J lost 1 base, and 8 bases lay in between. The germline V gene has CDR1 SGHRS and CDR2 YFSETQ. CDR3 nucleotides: TGCGCCAGCAGCCCTACAGGGAACACTGAAGCTTTCTTT. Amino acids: CASSPTGNTEAFF.

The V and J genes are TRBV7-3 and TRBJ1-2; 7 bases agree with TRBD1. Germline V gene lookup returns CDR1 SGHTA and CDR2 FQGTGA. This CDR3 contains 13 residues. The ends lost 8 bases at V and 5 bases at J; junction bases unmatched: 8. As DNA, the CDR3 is TGTGCCAGCGCGGAGGGGGCGGAGTATGGCTACACCTTC. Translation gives CASAEGAEYGYTF. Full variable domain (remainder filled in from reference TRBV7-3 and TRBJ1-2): GAGVSQTPSNKVTEKGKYVELRCDPISGHTALYWYRQSLGQGPEFLIYFQGTGAADDSGLPNDRFFAVRPEGSVSTLKIQRTERGDSAVYLCASAEGAEYGYTFGSGTRLTVV.

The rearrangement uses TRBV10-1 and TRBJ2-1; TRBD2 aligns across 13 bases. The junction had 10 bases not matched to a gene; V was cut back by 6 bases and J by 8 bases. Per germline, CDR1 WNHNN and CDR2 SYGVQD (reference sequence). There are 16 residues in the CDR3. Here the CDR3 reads CASSETSGGPSDEQFF. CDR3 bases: TGCGCCAGCAGCGAGACTAGCGGGGGGCCTTCTGATGAGCAGTTCTTC.

The CDR3 DNA is TGTGCCAGTGCAGGGTCTGGGGAGACCCAGTACTTC. This translates into CASAGSGETQYF. The rearrangement joins TRBV7-9 to TRBJ2-5; possible D gene TRBD1, 5 bases. Trimming stripped 9 bases from V and 5 bases from J, with 13 bases between. Per the germline V gene, CDR1 is SEHNR and CDR2 is FQNEAQ (reference sequence). This CDR3 comprises 12 residues.

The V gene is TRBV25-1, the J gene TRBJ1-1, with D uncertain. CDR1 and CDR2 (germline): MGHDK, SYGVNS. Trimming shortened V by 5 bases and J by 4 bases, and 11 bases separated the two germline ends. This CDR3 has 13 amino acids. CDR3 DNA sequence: TGTGCCAGCAGTTCGCGATTTGGCACTGAAGCTTTCTTT. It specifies CASSSRFGTEAFF. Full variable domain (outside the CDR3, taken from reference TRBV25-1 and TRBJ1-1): EADIYQTPRYLVIGTGKKITLECSQTMGHDKMYWYQQDPGMELHLIHYSYGVNSTEKGDLSSESTVSRIRTEHFPLTLESARPSHTSQYLCASSSRFGTEAFFGQGTRLTVV.